This TCR beta chain was obtained from a study of T cells in localized non-small cell lung cancer. This table comes from immunoSEQ multiplex PCR, and its TCRdb copy is limited to in-frame clones, with some not included. The sample includes roughly 21,000 clones, 90% of them seen just once. From germline, CDR1 is LNHDA and CDR2 SQIVND (reference sequence). Trimming took 3 bases from V and 12 from J, leaving 12 bases between them. CDR3 size: 12 residues. This clone was seen only once. The material sequenced was peripheral blood, taken before any cancer treatment. This TCR came from a woman between 40 and 69 years old with stage I lung adenocarcinoma. This chain uses TRBV19 with TRBJ2-1; D gene unclear. The CDR3 DNA reads TGTGCCAGTAGTATCCCCGAGTTGGGGCAGTTCTTC. It is translated as CASSIPELGQFF.